The entry that follows covers one T cell receptor (beta chain) sequence. Its antigen has not been determined. No base quality values were provided; no much bigger clone lies one nucleotide off. The source of the sample is a study of blood T cell repertoires in COVID-19 (dated by TCRdb to the early 2020s). About the investigation overall: Samples from collaborators originated in the United States, Italy and Spain and spanned both the acute and convalescent phases of COVID-19. The prospective study material was composed of cDNA or gDNA derived from T cells, B-cell-depleted T cells, or PBMCs. The dataset comprised deeply sampled blood TCRbeta repertoires from subjects exposed to, actively infected with, or recovered from COVID-19. A freely available public database, intended as a resource for researchers studying the immune response to SARS-CoV-2, is where the repertoires were released. The samples were drawn from two sources: the first 160 participants of the ongoing ImmuneRACE study, and 1,000 to 1,500 subjects contributed by 6 global collaborators. Nearly every sample came with metadata listing a de-identified subject ID, COVID-19 status, age in years and sex. HLA class I and class II types, where available, came from metadata supplied by the sample provider rather than from assay-based typing.

Collaborating institutions collected whole blood in K2EDTA tubes following their own protocols. For TCRbeta analysis, collaborator samples were shipped as frozen whole blood, as isolated PBMCs, or as DNA extracted from either sample type. TCRbeta CDR3 regions were amplified from genomic DNA using the immunoSEQ Assay, a bias-controlled multiplex PCR. The authors processed their data as follows. Nucleated cell counts per sample were estimated from amplification of reference gene primers within the assay. To quantify the absolute abundance of each unique TCRbeta CDR3 rearrangement, sequence reads were collapsed and filtered. For each sample, productive Simpson clonality was calculated by taking the square root of Simpson's diversity index across productive rearrangements. TCRdb stores this immuneACCESS table with in-frame sequences only. Part of the clones is absent; in the studies checked, under half of the shortfall reflects unresolved V genes, and no reason is known for the rest. The V and J calls and clone size were taken over from that table, and D and trimming were inferred from the DNA. The sample table records about 130,000 clones; 70% to 90% of these occur just once. The ten largest make up approximately 1.2% of the sample.

V loses 4 bases, J loses 7 bases, and the germline ends lie 17 bases apart. According to the germline V gene (reference sequence), CDR1 reads LNHDA and CDR2 reads SQIVND. The CDR3 numbers 16 residues from cysteine through phenylalanine. CDR3 DNA only is kept here, 48 bases in frame from base 1. Here is what the overall study found, with its caveats: How much clinical and demographic metadata was included differed by source and by participant, and the metadata was provided uncurated.

The sample was peripheral blood. The chain is encoded by TRBV19 joined to TRBJ1-6, and the D gene may be TRBD1, 5 bases matching. The sequence was collected from an elderly woman with acute or convalescent COVID-19. The CDR3 amino acid sequence is: CASSTRLGATNSPLHF. The nucleotides are TGTGCCAGTAGTACTCGTCTTGGGGCCACAAATTCACCCCTCCACTTT.